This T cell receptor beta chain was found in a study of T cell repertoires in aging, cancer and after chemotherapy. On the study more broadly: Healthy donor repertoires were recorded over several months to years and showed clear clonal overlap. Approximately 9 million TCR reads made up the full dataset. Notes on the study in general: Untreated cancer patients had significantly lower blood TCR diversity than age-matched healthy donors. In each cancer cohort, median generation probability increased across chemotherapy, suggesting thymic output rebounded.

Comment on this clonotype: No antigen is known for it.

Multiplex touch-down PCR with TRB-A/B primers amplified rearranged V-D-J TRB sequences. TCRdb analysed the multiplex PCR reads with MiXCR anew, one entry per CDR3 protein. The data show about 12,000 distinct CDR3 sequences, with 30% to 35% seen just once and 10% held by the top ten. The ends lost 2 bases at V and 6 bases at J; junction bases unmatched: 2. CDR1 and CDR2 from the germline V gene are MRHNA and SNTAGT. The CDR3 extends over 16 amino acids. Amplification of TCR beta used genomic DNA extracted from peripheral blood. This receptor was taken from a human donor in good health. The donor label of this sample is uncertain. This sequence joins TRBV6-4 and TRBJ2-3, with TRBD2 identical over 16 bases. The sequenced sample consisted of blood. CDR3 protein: CASSDGTSGGADTQYF. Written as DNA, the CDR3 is TGTGCCAGCAGTGACGGGACTAGCGGGGGGGCCGATACGCAGTATTTT.